This T cell receptor beta chain comes out of a study of shared T cell receptors in the human thymus. Only in-frame clones appear in the TCRdb table, and some are missing; sequencing was by immunoSEQ multiplex PCR. Of about 730,000 clones in the sample, roughly 85% are singletons; the top ten hold around 0.01%. The CDR3 runs to 13 residues. Germline-derived CDR1 and CDR2 are SEHNR and FQNEAQ (reference sequence). The V end lost 5 bases, the J end lost 8 bases, and 15 bases lay between the germline ends. In this sample, this clone turned up once. These same data were also listed under a study on human thymus T cells. That study adds: Congenital heart defects were the reason for the corrective surgery that the donors, healthy Finnish infants, were having. Resections from corrective heart surgery supplied the thymus tissue. Thymic as well as blood repertoires seemed to favor certain V and J genes unevenly.

This TCR came from a girl in the first two years of life with a congenital heart defect. The specimen was thymocytes. This chain connects TRBV7-9 to TRBJ1-2, with D possibly being TRBD1 (6 bases). The CDR3 here is CASSARNGGGYTF. CDR3 in DNA: TGTGCCAGCAGCGCCAGGAATGGGGGCGGCTACACCTTC.